The 3 T cell receptor beta chains in this list originate from one sample, sequenced in a study of T cell responses to AZD1222 COVID-19 vaccine. Generated by immunoSEQ multiplex PCR, the TCRdb table keeps only in-frame clones and is missing some. The sample lists about 120,000 clones, approximately 94% seen once, with 5% in the top ten. Here the sequenced sample was peripheral blood, taken 28 days after the second AZD1222 dose. Source of these receptors: an adult who received the AZD1222 COVID-19 vaccine.

The CDR3 region is CASSENTANTEAFF. CDR3 bases: TGTGCCAGCAGTGAGAACACAGCTAACACTGAAGCTTTCTTT. The chain joins TRBV6-1 to TRBJ1-1; D unclear. There are 14 residues in the CDR3. V dropped 3 bases and J dropped 2 bases, with 10 bases sitting between them. In germline, CDR1 is MNHNS, CDR2 SASEGT.

The CDR3 region is CASSPTPPGSYNEQFF. As DNA, the CDR3 is TGTGCCAGCTCACCGACCCCGCCCGGTTCCTACAATGAGCAGTTCTTC. The rearrangement links TRBV18 to TRBJ2-1; no reliable D call. V lost 3 bases, J lost 1 base, and 13 bases lay in between. The CDR3 has 16 residues. Germline V gene sequence: CDR1 KGHSH, CDR2 LQKENI.

This chain joins TRBV11-2 and TRBJ2-5; D might be TRBD2 (5 bases). The CDR3 is made up of 15 amino acids. V was pared by 5 bases and J by 5 bases, with 18 bases between. Looked up from germline, CDR1 is SGHAT and CDR2 is FQNNGV. DNA of the CDR3: TGTGCCAGCAGCCGGGCGGGCGAACTTGGGGAGACCCAGTACTTC. Protein: CASSRAGELGETQYF.